This TCR beta chain was profiled in a study of cytomegalovirus exposure and HLA in healthy donors. This CDR3 is 13 amino acids long. V lost 3 bases, J lost 4 bases, and 9 bases lay in between. The germline CDR1 and CDR2 sequences are KGHSH and LQKENI. About this clone itself: Other DNA sequences from this sample encode an identical CDR3 as well.

With 60 Vbeta and 13 Jbeta primers, the PCR was carried out. Here immunoSEQ multiplex PCR was the method, and the copy in TCRdb shows in-frame clones only, minus some. The data contain 150,000 to 250,000 clones, 65% to 85% of them singletons. The chain carries TRBV18 and TRBJ1-2, with TRBD1 as a possible D gene (6 bases). Sample: PBMCs. The clonotype originates from a boy aged 2 to 10 in good health and CMV-seronegative. In nucleotides, the CDR3 is TGTGCCAGCTCACCCGAGGACAGCTATGGCTACACCTTC. Translated: CASSPEDSYGYTF.